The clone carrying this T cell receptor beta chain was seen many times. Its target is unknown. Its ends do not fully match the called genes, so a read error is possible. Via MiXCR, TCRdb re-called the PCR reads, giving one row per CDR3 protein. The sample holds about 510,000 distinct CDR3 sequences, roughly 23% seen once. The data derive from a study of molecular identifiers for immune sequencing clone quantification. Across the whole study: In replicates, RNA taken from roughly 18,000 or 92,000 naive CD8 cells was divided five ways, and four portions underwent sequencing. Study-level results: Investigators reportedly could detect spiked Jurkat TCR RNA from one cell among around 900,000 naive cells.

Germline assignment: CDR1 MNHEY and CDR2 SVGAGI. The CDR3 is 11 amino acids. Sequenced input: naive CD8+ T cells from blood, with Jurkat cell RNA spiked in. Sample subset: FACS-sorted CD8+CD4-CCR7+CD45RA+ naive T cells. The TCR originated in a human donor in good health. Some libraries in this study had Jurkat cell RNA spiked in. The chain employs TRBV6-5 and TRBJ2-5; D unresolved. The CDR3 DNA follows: TGTGCCAGCAGCTACTCGGAGACCCAGTACTTC. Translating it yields CASSYSETQYF.